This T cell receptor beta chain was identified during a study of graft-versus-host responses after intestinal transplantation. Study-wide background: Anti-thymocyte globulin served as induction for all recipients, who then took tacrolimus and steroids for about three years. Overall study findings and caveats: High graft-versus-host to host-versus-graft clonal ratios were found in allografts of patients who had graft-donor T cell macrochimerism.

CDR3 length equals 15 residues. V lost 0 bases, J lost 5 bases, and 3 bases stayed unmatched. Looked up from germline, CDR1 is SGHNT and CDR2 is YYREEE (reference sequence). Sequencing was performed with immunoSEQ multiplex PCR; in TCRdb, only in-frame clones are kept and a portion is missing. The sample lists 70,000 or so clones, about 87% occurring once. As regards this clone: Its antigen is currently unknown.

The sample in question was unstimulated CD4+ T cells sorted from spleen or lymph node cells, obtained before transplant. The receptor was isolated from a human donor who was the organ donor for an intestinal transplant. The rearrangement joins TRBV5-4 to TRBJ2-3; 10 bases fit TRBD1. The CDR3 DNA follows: TGTGCCAGCAGCTTGGAACGGGACAGGGGAGATACGCAGTATTTT. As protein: CASSLERDRGDTQYF.